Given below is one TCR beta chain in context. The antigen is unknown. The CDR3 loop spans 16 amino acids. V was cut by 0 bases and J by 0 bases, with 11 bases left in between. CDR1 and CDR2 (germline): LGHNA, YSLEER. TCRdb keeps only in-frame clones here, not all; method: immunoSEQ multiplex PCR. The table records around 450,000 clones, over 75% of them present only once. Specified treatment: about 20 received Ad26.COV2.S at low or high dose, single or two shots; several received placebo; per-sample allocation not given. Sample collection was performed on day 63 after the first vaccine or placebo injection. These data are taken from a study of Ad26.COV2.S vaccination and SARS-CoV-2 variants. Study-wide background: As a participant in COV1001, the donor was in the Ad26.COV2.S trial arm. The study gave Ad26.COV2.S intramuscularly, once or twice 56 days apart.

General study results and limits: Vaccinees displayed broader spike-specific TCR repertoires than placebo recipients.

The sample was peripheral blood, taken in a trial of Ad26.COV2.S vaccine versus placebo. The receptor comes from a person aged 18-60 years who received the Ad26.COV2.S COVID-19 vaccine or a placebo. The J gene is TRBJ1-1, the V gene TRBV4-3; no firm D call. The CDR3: CASSQERALLNTEAFF. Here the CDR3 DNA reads TGCGCCAGCAGCCAAGAAAGGGCACTCTTGAACACTGAAGCTTTCTTT.